The text below deals with one TCR beta chain. The sample belongs to a study of CD8 T cells in ankylosing spondylitis. TCRdb recomputed calls from the 5' RACE reads with MiXCR, one row per CDR3 protein. The data contain about 270,000 distinct CDR3 sequences, about 30% of them singletons. Trimming cost V 5 bases and J 6 bases; bases outside gene matches: 9. CDR3 length: 16 amino acids. Germline values: CDR1 SGHTA, CDR2 FQGNSA. This rearrangement joins TRBV7-2 to TRBJ2-1; TRBD2 agrees at 11 bases. This receptor was obtained from a male donor with ankylosing spondylitis or in good health (not recorded which). The sequenced sample was blood, either unsorted or a sorted T cell fraction (not recorded which). The DNA of the CDR3 is TGTGCCAGCAGCCCGCGGTTGACTAGCGGGGTCAATGAGCAGTTCTTC. This codes for CASSPRLTSGVNEQFF.